These 31 T cell receptor beta chains came from one sample sequenced in a study of T cell responses to AZD1222 COVID-19 vaccine. The data were produced by immunoSEQ multiplex PCR, yet TCRdb's version contains in-frame clones alone and is incomplete. The sample lists under 150,000 clones, 75% to 95% occurring once. Material: peripheral blood, obtained on day 0 of AZD1222 vaccination. These receptor sequences come from an adult in good health.

The chain combines TRBV6-2 or TRBV6-3 with TRBJ1-2; a weak D match, TRBD1 (6 bases). CDR1 is MNHEY and CDR2 is SVGEGT in the germline V gene. Trimming left V 0 bases short and J 6 bases short, with 14 bases between. The CDR3 has 15 residues. The DNA of the CDR3 is TGTGCCAGCAGTTACTCGAGCAGGACAGCCGATGGCTACACCTTC. It specifies CASSYSSRTADGYTF.

The chain couples TRBV5-1 to TRBJ2-2; D possibly corresponds to TRBD2 (6 bases). V was shortened by 3 bases and J by 0 bases, with 15 bases between the two germline ends. Germline values: CDR1 SGHRS, CDR2 YFSETQ. The CDR3 is 17 amino acids. The CDR3 reads CASSYTRGGANTGELFF. CDR3 coding DNA: TGCGCCAGCAGCTACACGAGGGGCGGGGCGAACACCGGGGAGCTGTTTTTT.

This chain links TRBV6-5 with TRBJ2-1, with TRBD2 matching over 8 bases. This CDR3 is 15 amino acids long. After removal of 7 bases from V and 9 bases from J, the junction contained 14 bases not matched to a gene. Germline loops: CDR1 MNHEY, CDR2 SVGAGI. The CDR3 DNA reads as TGTGCCAGCACTCTGGCGGGAGGCCCGTTCAGTGAGCAGTTCTTC. Its protein product is CASTLAGGPFSEQFF.

The chain uses TRBV29-1 and TRBJ1-2, with a tentative D call TRBD1 (5 bases). V dropped 3 bases and J dropped 3 bases, with 8 bases sitting between them. This CDR3 region has 12 residues. CDR1 is SQVTM and CDR2 is ANQGSEA in the germline V gene. The CDR3 sequence is CSVEQGDYGYTF. As DNA, the CDR3 is TGCAGCGTTGAGCAGGGTGACTATGGCTACACCTTC.

The DNA of the CDR3 is TGCGCCAGCAGCCTCGGGACTAGCGGGAGCTCCTACAATGAGCAGTTCTTC. It yields the protein CASSLGTSGSSYNEQFF. The V gene is TRBV4-3, the J gene TRBJ2-1; the match to TRBD2 covers 14 bases. Germline lookup yields CDR1 LGHNA and CDR2 YSLEER. The CDR3 contains 17 residues. The V gene end was trimmed by 4 bases and the J gene end by 0 bases; junction bases not matched to a gene: 2.

The chain links TRBV5-1 to TRBJ1-4, with 9 nucleotides matching TRBD1. Germline lookup yields CDR1 SGHRS and CDR2 YFSETQ. Trimming took 3 bases from V and 5 from J; bases not matched to a gene: 11. The CDR3 runs 17 residues. The CDR3 DNA reads TGCGCCAGCAGCTACACCCATACGGGGACAGGGAATGAAAAACTGTTTTTT. Protein: CASSYTHTGTGNEKLFF.

In its sample, this clone was seen a few times. The chain is built from TRBV5-6 and TRBJ2-7; 8 bases fit TRBD1. Germline CDR1 SGHDT, CDR2 YYEEEE. Trimming at V came to 0 bases and at J to 3 bases, leaving 8 bases not matched to a gene. The CDR3 totals 16 residues. CDR3 protein: CASSLADRARGYEQYF. CDR3 sequence (DNA): TGTGCCAGCAGCTTGGCGGACAGGGCCAGGGGCTACGAGCAGTACTTC.

This clone has a single count. This rearrangement joins TRBV25-1 to TRBJ1-1, with D possibly being TRBD1 (6 bases). With 1 base removed from V and 5 bases from J, the gap between germline ends came to 17 bases. The length of the CDR3 is 16 residues. Germline V gene sequence: CDR1 MGHDK, CDR2 SYGVNS. The CDR3 reads CASSEFGGPLGTEAFF. Written as DNA, the CDR3 is TGTGCCAGCAGTGAATTTGGGGGGCCATTGGGGACTGAAGCTTTCTTT.

This chain links TRBV3-1 (or the pseudogene TRBV3-2) with TRBJ2-7; TRBD2 matches at 7 bases. V lost 0 bases to trimming and J lost 6 bases; unmatched junction nucleotides: 5. This CDR3 comprises 14 residues. Germline assignment: CDR1 LGHDT and CDR2 YNNKEL (reference sequence). The CDR3 is CASSQEDAGVEQYF. The CDR3, as DNA: TGTGCCAGCAGCCAAGAAGATGCGGGGGTCGAGCAGTACTTC.

CDR3 nucleotide sequence: TGTGCCAGCTCACCATTAGGGACAACGAGCTCCTACGAGCAGTACTTC. This codes for CASSPLGTTSSYEQYF. The chain has TRBV18 and TRBJ2-7; possible D gene TRBD1, 6 bases. The CDR3 loop spans 16 amino acids. Germline-derived CDR1 and CDR2 are KGHSH and LQKENI. With 2 bases removed from V and 0 bases from J, the gap between germline ends came to 14 bases.

This rearrangement joins TRBV5-1 to TRBJ1-4; no firm D call. V lost 4 bases and J lost 3, with 13 bases in between. The CDR3 has 15 amino acids. Germline CDR1 SGHRS, CDR2 YFSETQ. The CDR3 DNA reads as TGCGCCAGCAGCCGGATGGCGGGATCTAATGAAAAACTGTTTTTT. This codes for CASSRMAGSNEKLFF.

The chain joins TRBV19 to TRBJ1-6, with no clear D. V was clipped by 3 bases and J by 14 bases, with 8 bases between them. The CDR3 sequence is 11 residues long. The germline gives CDR1 LNHDA, CDR2 SQIVND (reference sequence). The CDR3 here is CASSIGLALHF. As DNA, the CDR3 is TGTGCCAGTAGTATTGGTCTCGCCCTCCACTTT.

The chain uses TRBV7-8 and TRBJ2-7; D not resolved. V was shortened by 5 bases and J by 4 bases, with 21 bases between the two germline ends. Germline-derived CDR1 and CDR2 are SGHVS and FQNEAQ. The length of the CDR3 is 16 residues. The CDR3 sequence is CASSLRDDLHPYEQYF. The CDR3 DNA reads TGTGCCAGCAGCCTACGTGACGATCTACACCCGTACGAGCAGTACTTC.

The chain has TRBV5-6 and TRBJ2-3; D is possibly TRBD1 (8 bases). V shed 1 base and J shed 1 base, with 19 bases lying between them. Germline CDR1 reads SGHDT; CDR2 reads YYEEEE. The CDR3 extends over 18 amino acids. The CDR3 loop reads CASSLIGEGGQGTDTQYF. The CDR3 nucleotides are TGTGCCAGCAGCTTGATTGGGGAGGGGGGACAGGGCACAGATACGCAGTATTTT. Variable domain in full (rest from reference TRBV5-6 and TRBJ2-3): DAGVTQSPTHLIKTRGQQVTLRCSPKSGHDTVSWYQQALGQGPQFIFQYYEEEERQRGNFPDRFSGHQFPNYSSELNVNALLLGDSALYLCASSLIGEGGQGTDTQYFGPGTRLTVL.

The CDR3 DNA follows: TGCAGCGTGGCGGGACAGACAGTAAAAGAGACCCAGTACTTC. It encodes CSVAGQTVKETQYF. This chain uses TRBV29-1 with TRBJ2-5, with D possibly being TRBD1 (7 bases). V lost 6 bases and J lost 3, with 17 bases in between. This CDR3 has 14 amino acids. Germline values: CDR1 SQVTM, CDR2 ANQGSEA.

The CDR3 protein is CASSRPGGPFF. The CDR3 DNA sequence: TGTGCCAGCAGTCGTCCAGGGGGTCCGTTCTTC. The rearrangement uses TRBV6-2 or TRBV6-3 and TRBJ2-1; 7 bases line up with TRBD1. The CDR3 covers 11 residues. Trimming at V came to 5 bases and at J to 15 bases, leaving 7 bases not matched to a gene. Germline V lookup: CDR1 MNHEY, CDR2 SVGEGT.

The V gene is TRBV19, the J gene TRBJ2-5, with unresolved D. This CDR3 is built from 15 residues. Trimming removed 3 bases from V and 5 bases from J, with 16 bases in between. Germline values: CDR1 LNHDA, CDR2 SQIVND (reference sequence). The CDR3 bases are TGTGCCAGTAGTATTAACTTAGGTATCCGGGAGACCCAGTACTTC. As protein: CASSINLGIRETQYF.

This chain uses TRBV7-6 with TRBJ1-3; unclear D gene. Trimming removed 5 bases at V and 1 base at J, with 18 bases between. CDR1 is SGHVS, CDR2 FNYEAQ, per germline. The CDR3 has 17 amino acids. The CDR3 sequence is CASSLGLGIGSGNTIYF. The CDR3 DNA follows: TGTGCCAGCAGCCTCGGACTGGGGATCGGGTCTGGAAACACCATATATTTT.

V is TRBV24-1 and J is TRBJ1-5, with D perhaps TRBD1 (6 bases). With 6 bases removed from V and 6 bases from J, the gap between germline ends came to 14 bases. This CDR3 is built from 14 residues. From germline, CDR1 is KGHDR and CDR2 SFDVKD. The CDR3 bases are TGTGCCACCAGTCAGACAGGTCTAGCTCAGCCCCAGCATTTT. This encodes CATSQTGLAQPQHF.

CDR3 sequence: CASSYSGDQPQHF. The CDR3 DNA sequence: TGTGCCAGCAGTTACTCAGGGGATCAGCCCCAGCATTTT. The chain links TRBV6-5 to TRBJ1-5; D is perhaps TRBD1 (5 bases). The CDR3 consists of 13 residues. Germline V gene sequence: CDR1 MNHEY, CDR2 SVGAGI. The ends were cut back, 0 bases at V and 5 bases at J, with 5 bases in the middle.

J is TRBJ1-5 and V is TRBV10-3, with a possible D match to TRBD1 (5 bases). Germline V CDR1 and CDR2: ENHRY, SYGVKD. CDR3 length: 18 amino acids. Trimming stripped 6 bases from V and 5 bases from J, with 26 bases between. The CDR3 sequence: CAIRSSTVTPMGDQPQHF. DNA for the CDR3: TGTGCCATCAGGTCGTCGACAGTCACTCCAATGGGTGATCAGCCCCAGCATTTT.

The chain is built from TRBV11-3 and TRBJ2-1; TRBD2 matches 7 bases. Germline loops: CDR1 SGHNT, CDR2 YENEEA. The CDR3 loop spans 15 amino acids. Trimming cost V 4 bases and J 5 bases; bases outside gene matches: 8. The CDR3: CASSSPPTSNNEQFF. CDR3 sequence (DNA): TGTGCCAGCAGCTCCCCCCCGACTAGCAACAATGAGCAGTTCTTC.

This clone was picked up one time. In nucleotides, the CDR3 is TGTGCCAGCAGCCGAGGGGACAGGGCCGAGCAGTACTTC. It translates to CASSRGDRAEQYF. The rearrangement links TRBV7-9 to TRBJ2-7; TRBD1 aligns across 9 bases. V was clipped by 5 bases and J by 6 bases; unmatched bases: 5. CDR1 is SEHNR and CDR2 is FQNEAQ in the germline V gene (reference sequence). The CDR3 contains 13 residues. Combining the CDR3 with reference TRBV7-9 and TRBJ2-7 gives the whole variable domain DTGVSQNPRHKITKRGQNVTFRCDPISEHNRLYWYRQTLGQGPEFLTYFQNEAQLEKSRLLSDRFSAERPKGSFSTLEIQRTEQGDSAMYLCASSRGDRAEQYFGPGTRLTVT.

The chain uses TRBV5-1 and TRBJ1-1; 8 nucleotides align to TRBD1. There are 16 residues in the CDR3. With V trimmed by 3 bases and J by 0 bases, 7 bases remained unmatched. CDR1 and CDR2 (germline): SGHRS, YFSETQ. CDR3 loop: CASSSGGQVLNTEAFF. Here the CDR3 DNA reads TGCGCCAGCAGCTCTGGGGGACAGGTCCTGAACACTGAAGCTTTCTTT.

The J gene is TRBJ2-3, the V gene TRBV11-3; 9 positions agree with TRBD1. Unmatched junction bases numbered 8, after V lost 5 bases and J lost 5 bases. The germline V gene encodes CDR1 SGHNT and CDR2 YENEEA. The CDR3 is 15 amino acids. This CDR3 is CASSPRDRDLDTQYF. The DNA of the CDR3 is TGTGCCAGCAGCCCGCGGGACAGGGATCTAGATACGCAGTATTTT.

The chain carries TRBV29-1 and TRBJ1-3, with D uncertain. Germline CDR1 is SQVTM and CDR2 is ANQGSEA. V dropped 1 base and J dropped 11 bases, with 21 bases sitting between them. The CDR3 contains 15 residues. CDR3 in DNA: TGCAGCGTTGAAGGCACGGGAAGTCAAGAGGGCCCCATATATTTT. Encoded protein: CSVEGTGSQEGPIYF.

This clone has just one count. CDR3 amino acids: CASSYGTPNTIYF. The CDR3, as DNA: TGTGCCAGCAGTTACGGGACACCTAACACCATATATTTT. The V and J genes are TRBV6-2 or TRBV6-3 and TRBJ1-3, with D tentatively TRBD1 (6 bases). V was trimmed by 2 bases and J by 7 bases, leaving 9 bases between them. The length of the CDR3 is 13 residues. CDR1 MNHEY and CDR2 SVGEGT come from the germline V gene.

The chain joins TRBV27 to TRBJ2-7; D uncertain. Germline loops: CDR1 MNHEY, CDR2 SMNVEV (reference sequence). CDR3 size: 14 residues. V was clipped by 4 bases and J by 2 bases, with 12 bases between them. DNA of the CDR3: TGTGCCAGCAGTTGGTCCAGAACCGCCTACGAGCAGTACTTC. Its protein is CASSWSRTAYEQYF.

The chain links TRBV19 to TRBJ1-5; 8 nucleotides match TRBD1. The length of the CDR3 is 15 residues. Per germline, CDR1 LNHDA and CDR2 SQIVND (reference sequence). V trimming: 8 bases; J trimming: 5 bases; junction bases outside the gene matches: 11. The CDR3 DNA reads TGTGCCAGTTCAGGAGGACAGGGAGATGATCAGCCCCAGCATTTT. It yields the protein CASSGGQGDDQPQHF.

The gene calls are TRBV6-5 and TRBJ1-1, with TRBD1 matching over 10 bases. V shed 8 bases, J shed 8 bases, and the junction held 8 bases outside the gene matches. Germline V gene sequence: CDR1 MNHEY, CDR2 SVGAGI. This CDR3 has 13 residues. The chain's CDR3 is CASDRGLGEEAFF. As DNA, the CDR3 is TGTGCCAGCGACAGGGGGCTAGGAGAGGAAGCTTTCTTT.

The chain carries TRBV19 and TRBJ1-2; a weak D match, TRBD1 (6 bases). Germline-derived CDR1 and CDR2 are LNHDA and SQIVND (reference sequence). The V end lost 5 bases, the J end lost 8 bases, and 15 bases lay between the germline ends. The CDR3 has 13 amino acids. This CDR3 is CASSLTPQGGYTF. CDR3 coding DNA: TGTGCCAGTAGTCTCACCCCACAGGGCGGCTACACCTTC.